This is a list of T cell receptor beta chains from one sample in a study of vaccination and CD4 T cells after COVID-19. No antigen has been assigned to these receptors. TCRdb re-derived calls from the PCR reads in MiXCR, one entry per CDR3 protein. The table includes 8,000 to 10,000 distinct CDR3 sequences, approximately 49% detected once. The sequencing sample was made of CD4+ T cells from blood, cultured in vitro. These receptors came from a human donor who had recovered from COVID-19. The CDR3 runs from the conserved cysteine through the conserved F or W. A D gene is named only where the DNA matches it firmly. Rows may omit the clone size; those that give it use once, few, many or a size class.

TGTGCCAGCAGCTTACGGGCAGGGGGGCAAGAGACCCAGTACTTC | CASSLRAGGQETQYF | . | . | TRBJ2-5 | TRBV7-2
TGTGCCAGCAGTCCCAGGACAGGAGTTGAAAAACTGTTTTTT | CASSPRTGVEKLFF | . | TRBD1 | TRBJ1-4 | TRBV27
TGTGCCAGCAGCGTAGCTGAAGCCGGGGAGCTGTTTTTT | CASSVAEAGELFF | . | . | TRBJ2-2 | TRBV9
TGTGCCAGCAGTGCCAACCGGGACGGTGAAGCTTTCTTT | CASSANRDGEAFF | few | . | TRBJ1-1 | TRBV6-4
TGCAGCGTTGGGGGCAGCCGCTCCTACGAGCAGTACTTC | CSVGGSRSYEQYF | . | . | TRBJ2-7 | TRBV29-1
TGTGCCAGCAGCTTAGATCGGAGGCCGATGAAGCTCGGGGGCTACACCTTC | CASSLDRRPMKLGGYTF | . | . | TRBJ1-2 | TRBV7-2
TGTGCCAGCAGCCAATGGTGGGGGTCCCAAGAGACCCAGTACTTC | CASSQWWGSQETQYF | . | . | TRBJ2-5 | TRBV4-2
TGCAGTGCTAGGGAGGCGAGAAACACCATATATTTT | CSAREARNTIYF | . | . | TRBJ1-3 | TRBV20-1
TGCAGTGTCCTAGCGGGAGGCTCCTACGAGCAGTACTTC | CSVLAGGSYEQYF | . | TRBD2 | TRBJ2-7 | TRBV20-1
TGTGCCAGCAGATGGACAGGAGCGAACACCGGGGAGCTGTTTTTT | CASRWTGANTGELFF | few | TRBD1 | TRBJ2-2 | TRBV27
TGCAGTGCTAGAGATCGGCGGGACATTAACTATGGCTACACCTTC | CSARDRRDINYGYTF | few | . | TRBJ1-2 | TRBV20-1
TGCGCCAGCAGCGAGAAGACAGGGACCGTCTATGGCTACACCTTC | CASSEKTGTVYGYTF | . | TRBD1 | TRBJ1-2 | TRBV4-3
TGCGCCAGCAGCTTGGGGGGACAGAACTATGGCTACACCTTC | CASSLGGQNYGYTF | . | TRBD1 | TRBJ1-2 | TRBV5-1
TGTGCCAGCAGTTACCCGACAGGGGTTGAGGAGACCCAGTACTTC | CASSYPTGVEETQYF | . | TRBD1 | TRBJ2-5 | TRBV6-5
TGCAGTGCTAGGACTAGCGGGAACTTATACAATGAGCAGTTCTTC | CSARTSGNLYNEQFF | . | TRBD2 | TRBJ2-1 | TRBV20-1
TGTGCCAGCTCGTCGGACAGGACAGATACGCAGTATTTT | CASSSDRTDTQYF | . | TRBD1 | TRBJ2-3 | TRBV2
TGCGCCAGCAGCCCGGGGACCTCCAGGGCGTCGGACTATGGCTACACCTTC | CASSPGTSRASDYGYTF | . | . | TRBJ1-2 | TRBV7-9
TGTGCCAGCAGCTTAGCAGGGGGTGGTCGGGCTTTCTTT | CASSLAGGGRAFF | . | TRBD1 | TRBJ1-1 | TRBV11-3
TGTGCCAGCAGTTACTGGCAGGGGGCGGTCATGCAGTACTTC | CASSYWQGAVMQYF | . | TRBD1 | TRBJ2-7 | TRBV6-2/TRBV6-3
TGTGCCAGCAGCATGGGGGCCAATCAGCCCCAGCATTTT | CASSMGANQPQHF | . | . | TRBJ1-5 | TRBV6-1
TGTGCCAGCACAGGACAGGCCCCTCGGCAGTACTTC | CASTGQAPRQYF | . | TRBD1 | TRBJ2-7 | TRBV25-1
TGTGCCAGCAGCCCGGACAGCCTAAACAATGAGCAGTTCTTC | CASSPDSLNNEQFF | . | . | TRBJ2-1 | TRBV7-2
TGTGCCAGCAGCTTAGAACAGGGTAATGAAAAACTGTTTTTT | CASSLEQGNEKLFF | . | . | TRBJ1-4 | TRBV7-8
TGCAGTGCTGCGGCTACAGGACCTAACTATGGCTACACCTTC | CSAAATGPNYGYTF | few | . | TRBJ1-2 | TRBV20-1
TGTGCCAGCAGTTTAGGGGGTAACCCGCATCAGCCCCAGCATTTT | CASSLGGNPHQPQHF | few | . | TRBJ1-5 | TRBV28
TGTGCCAGCAGTGAAGCGGGGGGTGGGGTGAATCAGCCCCAGCATTTT | CASSEAGGGVNQPQHF | . | . | TRBJ1-5 | TRBV6-1
TGCGCCAGCAGCTGGGGGGACCCCCCTGAAGCTTTCTTT | CASSWGDPPEAFF | . | . | TRBJ1-1 | TRBV5-1
TGTGCCAGTACCCCCGGGCCCCTCGGACAGAACTATGGCTACACCTTC | CASTPGPLGQNYGYTF | . | . | TRBJ1-2 | TRBV19
TGTGCCAGCACTCAACAGGGAACAGATACGCAGTATTTT | CASTQQGTDTQYF | medium-sized | . | TRBJ2-3 | TRBV27
TGTGCCAGCAGCGTCCAGGGACCGGGCACAGATACGCAGTATTTT | CASSVQGPGTDTQYF | . | . | TRBJ2-3 | TRBV7-2
TGTGCCAGCAGTTTTTCCAAGCTTAGCACTGAAGCTTTCTTT | CASSFSKLSTEAFF | few | . | TRBJ1-1 | TRBV27
TGTGCCACCAGTGATCCCGGAGACAATGAGCAGTTCTTC | CATSDPGDNEQFF | few | . | TRBJ2-1 | TRBV24-1
TGTGCCAGCAAAATAGCGGGGAGGCTGGGCACCGGGGAGCTGTTTTTT | CASKIAGRLGTGELFF | . | TRBD2 | TRBJ2-2 | TRBV6-2/TRBV6-3
TGTGCCAGCAGTTCGCCAGGGACAGGCACTAATCAGCCCCAGCATTTT | CASSSPGTGTNQPQHF | few | TRBD1 | TRBJ1-5 | TRBV28
TGTGCCAGCAGCTTAGGTTCTAGCGGGGGGTATTTATTCTTC | CASSLGSSGGYLFF | . | TRBD2 | TRBJ2-1 | TRBV7-2
TGTGCCAGCAGACCCGCGACAGGGAGGAACACTGAAGCTTTCTTT | CASRPATGRNTEAFF | . | TRBD1 | TRBJ1-1 | TRBV28
TGTGCTAGTGGTTTGGTATTGGCGGGAGGGGAGACCCAGTACTTC | CASGLVLAGGETQYF | . | TRBD2 | TRBJ2-5 | TRBV12-5
TGTGCCAGCGCTTCCGGTCCAGTGTACGAGCAGTACTTC | CASASGPVYEQYF | . | . | TRBJ2-7 | TRBV28
TGTGCCAGCAGTCGCAGGGGGCTTGGGGCCAACGTCCTGACTTTC | CASSRRGLGANVLTF | . | TRBD1 | TRBJ2-6 | TRBV2
TGTGCCAGCAGACGGGACAGGGCGAACACTGAAGCTTTCTTT | CASRRDRANTEAFF | . | TRBD1 | TRBJ1-1 | TRBV6-2/TRBV6-3
TGTGCCAGCAGGTCAGGGGGGACTAGCGGGAGGCCGTACTTC | CASRSGGTSGRPYF | few | TRBD2 | TRBJ2-1 | TRBV28
TGTGCCAGCAGCACGGCCGACAGGGTTATTGGGGAGACCCAGTACTTC | CASSTADRVIGETQYF | . | TRBD1 | TRBJ2-5 | TRBV7-9
TGCAGTGCTCAGGTTCTCCGCTCCTACAATGAGCAGTTCTTC | CSAQVLRSYNEQFF | once | . | TRBJ2-1 | TRBV20-1